The rows below give T cell receptor beta chains drawn from one sample of a study of T-cell reconstitution after alpha-beta-depleted transplantation in children. TCRdb used MiXCR to reprocess the PCR reads, holding one entry per CDR3 protein. The table has 200,000 to 250,000 distinct CDR3 sequences, approximately 24% seen once. The sample consisted of PBMCs, mostly from graft donor cells, taken 360 days after TCRalphabeta/CD19-depleted stem cell transplant. These receptors all stem from a female patient between 2 and 10 years old who had a stem cell transplant for congenital amegakaryocytic thrombocytopenia, so the T cells may come from the graft donor. Each CDR3 is given with its conserved first and last residue. A D gene is named only where the DNA matches it firmly. Clone size is not always given. Where it is, it says once, few, many or a class for expanded clones.

d_call	j_call	clone_size	v_call	cdr3_nt	cdr3_aa
TRBD2	TRBJ2-1	-	TRBV2	TGTGCCGGCGGGAGGAATTCCCACAATGAGCAGTTCTTC	CAGGRNSHNEQFF
-	TRBJ2-3	few	TRBV27	TGTGCCAGCAGTTTAATAGACCATAGCACAGATACGCAGTATTTT	CASSLIDHSTDTQYF
-	TRBJ1-4	-	TRBV20-1	TGCAGGCCCTGGGGAGGTACTAATGAAAAACTGTTTTTT	CRPWGGTNEKLFF
-	TRBJ2-1	-	TRBV2	TGTGCCAGCAGTGAATCGGAGGGCCTTTCCTATGTTGAGCAGTTCTTC	CASSESEGLSYVEQFF
-	TRBJ2-5	-	TRBV5-6	TGTGCCAGCAGCTTGGCCGGCGGAGGGGGGGAGACCCAGTACTTC	CASSLAGGGGETQYF
-	TRBJ2-4	few	TRBV12-3/TRBV12-4	TGTGCCAGCAGTTCGGGACTTAAAAACATTCAGTACTTC	CASSSGLKNIQYF
TRBD1	TRBJ1-2	-	TRBV29-1	TGCAGCGTTGCCTCTTGGAGACAGGGTGACTATGGCTACACCTTC	CSVASWRQGDYGYTF
-	TRBJ2-2	few	TRBV29-1	TGCAGCGGAACGGACAGCTACACCGGGGAGCTGTTTTTT	CSGTDSYTGELFF
TRBD1	TRBJ2-1	-	TRBV19	TGTGCCAGTACCAAACCGGGACAGGGACGTTTGTACAATGAGCAGTTCTTC	CASTKPGQGRLYNEQFF
-	TRBJ2-5	few	TRBV10-2	TGCGCCAGCAGTGAGTCTGCATTTGAGGAAGAGACCCAGTACTTC	CASSESAFEEETQYF
-	TRBJ1-1	-	TRBV10-3	TGTGCCATCAGTGAGCCCCCTCGGAACACTGAAGCTTTCTTT	CAISEPPRNTEAFF
-	TRBJ2-7	-	TRBV30	TGTGCCTGGAGTGTACCACGAGGGGTCTCCTACGAGCAGTACTTC	CAWSVPRGVSYEQYF
-	TRBJ1-4	few	TRBV2	TGTGCCAGCAGTGACAGGCTTGCAACTAATGAAAAACTGTTTTTT	CASSDRLATNEKLFF
TRBD2	TRBJ2-1	-	TRBV6-2/TRBV6-3	TGTGCCAGCAGTTTCCGGACTAGCGGGGGGGCTTCCCATGAGCAGTTCTTC	CASSFRTSGGASHEQFF
-	TRBJ2-5	-	TRBV3-1	TGTGCCAGCAGCCAAGTGGCAGGGGTCGAGACCCAGTACTTC	CASSQVAGVETQYF
-	TRBJ1-5	few	TRBV7-8	TGTGCCAGCAGCCCAACCTCCTATCAGCCCCAGCATTTT	CASSPTSYQPQHF
TRBD1	TRBJ1-1	-	TRBV29-1	TGCAGCGTAGATTCCTCCGGACAGGGGGCTGAAGCTTTCTTT	CSVDSSGQGAEAFF
TRBD1	TRBJ1-5	few	TRBV4-1	TGCGCCAGCAGCCAAACCGTATTACAGGGGAGGCAGCCCCAGCATTTT	CASSQTVLQGRQPQHF
TRBD2	TRBJ2-7	-	TRBV19	TGTGCCAGTAGCCACCAGCGGGGACTAGAGCAGTACTTC	CASSHQRGLEQYF
-	TRBJ2-5	few	TRBV28	TGTGCCAGCAGTTTAGGCGGGGCCCAGTACTTC	CASSLGGAQYF
TRBD2	TRBJ2-7	-	TRBV30	TGTGCCTGGAGTGATTTAGCGGGTTACGAGCAGTACTTC	CAWSDLAGYEQYF
TRBD2	TRBJ2-2	few	TRBV29-1	TGCAGCGTGTTACTAGCGCCGGGCGCCGGGGAGCTGTTTTTT	CSVLLAPGAGELFF
-	TRBJ2-7	few	TRBV28	TGTGCCAGCAGTTTAGGGGGAAGCGCGTTGAGCTCCTACGAGCAGTACTTC	CASSLGGSALSSYEQYF
-	TRBJ2-1	-	TRBV6-1	TGTGCCAGCAGTGCTTTAAAAGTCGCGCTCTCCTACAATGAGCAGTTCTTC	CASSALKVALSYNEQFF
TRBD1	TRBJ2-3	-	TRBV20-1	TGCAGTGTCGGGACAGGTCATCTGCCCACAGATACGCAGTATTTT	CSVGTGHLPTDTQYF
-	TRBJ1-2	-	TRBV7-3	TGTGCCAGCAGCCCGAACTACAGCTACATACTCCAATCCTATGGCTACACCTTC	CASSPNYSYILQSYGYTF
-	TRBJ2-7	-	TRBV30	TGTGCCTGGAAGACCGCCGGGACTCTTAGCTCCTACGAGCAGTACTTC	CAWKTAGTLSSYEQYF
TRBD2	TRBJ2-1	many	TRBV6-2/TRBV6-3	TGTGCCAGCAGTCTACTAGCGGGCTCCTACAATGAGCAGTTCTTC	CASSLLAGSYNEQFF
-	TRBJ1-1	few	TRBV6-5	TGTGCCAGCAGTTACTCGAGAGACACTGAAGCTTTCTTT	CASSYSRDTEAFF
-	TRBJ2-1	-	TRBV6-2/TRBV6-3	TGTGCCAGCATCTCGGACAGATGGAATGAGCAGTTCTTC	CASISDRWNEQFF
-	TRBJ2-5	many	TRBV3-1	TGTGCCAGCAGCCACCTAGAGACCCAGTACTTC	CASSHLETQYF
-	TRBJ2-5	many	TRBV29-1	TGCAGCGTTGTTAGGGTGGAGACCCAGTACTTC	CSVVRVETQYF
-	TRBJ1-3	-	TRBV10-3	TGTGCCATCAGTGAACGGGGAAACACCATATATTTT	CAISERGNTIYF
-	TRBJ1-2	-	TRBV29-1	TGCAGCGTTCTGGGCGGGTCGCGGGGCTACACCTTC	CSVLGGSRGYTF